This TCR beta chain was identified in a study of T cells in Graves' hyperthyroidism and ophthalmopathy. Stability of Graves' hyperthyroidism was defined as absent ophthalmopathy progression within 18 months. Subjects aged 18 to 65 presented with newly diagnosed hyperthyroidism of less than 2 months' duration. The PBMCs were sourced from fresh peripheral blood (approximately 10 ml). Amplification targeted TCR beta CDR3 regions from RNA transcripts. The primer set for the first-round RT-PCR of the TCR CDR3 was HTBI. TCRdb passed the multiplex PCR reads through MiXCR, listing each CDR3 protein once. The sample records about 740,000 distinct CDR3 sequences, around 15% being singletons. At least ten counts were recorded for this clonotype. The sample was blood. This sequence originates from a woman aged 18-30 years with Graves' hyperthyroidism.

In nucleotides, the CDR3 is TGTGCCAGCAGCAGACAGTATAGCAATCAGCCCCAGCATTTT. It yields the protein CASSRQYSNQPQHF. The chain joins TRBV6-1 to TRBJ1-5; D possibly corresponds to TRBD1 (5 bases). The CDR3 is 14 amino acids. CDR1 MNHNS and CDR2 SASEGT come from the germline V gene. V lost 6 bases to trimming and J lost 0 bases, with 9 bases between them.